This entry lists 6 T cell receptor beta chains sequenced from one sample in a study of CD8+ T cells in alopecia areata listed by TCRdb under 2018. Libraries came from the immunoSEQ multiplex PCR assay. RNA was extracted from all samples and reverse transcribed into cDNA, which served as template for TCR sequencing. TCRdb took this table from immuneACCESS and kept in-frame rearrangements with V and J called. Such tables lack part of the clones; where checked against another copy, unresolved V genes explain under half of the gap, and the rest is unexplained. The table records 250,000 or so clones for this sample, and not one of them appears only once. More than 0.95% of the sample lies in the top ten. Pooled mouse cutaneous lymph node cells were stained for CD4, CD8alpha, NKG2D, NKG2ACE and other markers, then sorted on a BD Influx. Sequencing was carried out using CD4+ T cells sorted from a lymph node. Source of these receptors: a C3H/HeJ mouse with alopecia areata. This mouse strain carries MHC haplotype H2-k.

This clone showed up just a few times. Gene names refer to mouse genes. With the read ending 4 residues before the CDR3 end, the germline J gene is used to fill in that end. This chain connects TRBV13-1 to TRBJ2-5; 12 nucleotides align to TRBD2. V lost 6 bases, J lost 2 bases, and 4 bases stayed unmatched. The CDR3 consists of 15 residues. Per germline, CDR1 NSHNY and CDR2 SYGAGN. The CDR3 protein is CASTRLGGRQDTQYF. The CDR3 bases that were read are TGTGCCAGCACTCGACTGGGGGGGCGCCAAGAC.

For this clone: Gene names and germline refer to mouse. From the germline J gene comes the end of the CDR3, since the read stops 4 residues before it. This sample also contains other DNA sequences that code for the same CDR3. The V gene is TRBV19, the J gene TRBJ2-2; TRBD2 matches 7 bases. Germline V lookup: CDR1 FNHDT, CDR2 SITEND (reference sequence). V lost 1 base and J lost 4; bases outside the gene matches: 1. This CDR3 is built from 14 residues. CDR3 protein: CASSITGVTGQLYF. The CDR3 bases that were read are TGTGCCAGCAGTATAACTGGGGTCACCGGG.

This clone was detected only a few times. Gene names are mouse gene names. The missing CDR3 end, 4 residues past where the read stops, is filled in from the germline J gene. The chain recombines TRBV13-3 with TRBJ2-3, with a weak D call TRBD1 (6 bases). Per the germline V gene, CDR1 is NNHDY and CDR2 is SYVADS. This CDR3 is built from 16 residues. CDR3 loop: CASSDRQGSVGETLYF. The covered CDR3 bases are TGTGCCAGCAGTGATCGGCAGGGGAGTGTGGGAGAA.

This clone was picked up a small number of times. The gene names given are mouse names. The observed sequence ends 4 residues before the CDR3 terminus, with the missing tail filled in from the germline J gene. The sample contains more than one DNA sequence encoding this CDR3. The chain is built from TRBV19 and TRBJ2-3; no reliable D call. Per the germline V gene, CDR1 is FNHDT and CDR2 is SITEND (reference sequence). The CDR3 spans 13 residues. V lost 5 bases and J 0 bases, leaving 7 bases between the germline ends. The CDR3 protein is CASRTFSAETLYF. CDR3 DNA, as far as it was read: TGTGCCAGCAGGACATTTAGTGCAGAA.

This clone has only a few counts. The genes and germline here are from mouse. The CDR3 end falls 4 residues outside the read, so it is completed with the germline J gene. This chain uses TRBV5 with TRBJ2-5, with TRBD2 matching 8 bases. This CDR3 spans 13 amino acids. CDR1 is LGHNA and CDR2 is YNLKQL in the germline V gene (reference sequence). The CDR3 spells CASSLWGEDTQYF. Incomplete CDR3 DNA: TGTGCCAGCAGCCTCTGGGGGGAAGAC.

As for this clone: Mouse names are used for the genes. The DNA ends 4 residues before the CDR3 does, and the rest of the CDR3 is filled in from the germline J gene. The same CDR3 can be traced to other DNA sequences in this sample. This chain connects TRBV5 to TRBJ2-7; D is uncertain. Trimming took off 0 bases at V and 0 bases at J, with 6 bases between the two ends. There are 14 residues in the CDR3. Germline V gives CDR1 LGHNA, CDR2 YNLKQL (reference sequence). The CDR3: CASSQERVSYEQYF. The CDR3 bases that were read are TGTGCCAGCAGCCAAGAGAGGGTCTCCTAT.